These 4 T cell receptor beta chains came from one sample sequenced in a study of T cell changes during pregnancy in multiple sclerosis. The table came from immunoSEQ multiplex PCR; TCRdb's copy has only in-frame clones and leaves some out. The profile shows 40,000 to 60,000 clones, 94% of them singletons. Sequenced material: CD4+ T cells from peripheral blood mononuclear cells, taken in the first trimester of pregnancy. The receptor source for this set is a female donor with multiple sclerosis, enrolled in a pregnancy study.

This clone has just one count. The rearrangement joins TRBV11-2 to TRBJ1-4, with 8 nucleotides matching TRBD1. The CDR3 contains 17 residues. The germline V gene encodes CDR1 SGHAT and CDR2 FQNNGV. The ends lost 6 bases at V and 6 bases at J; junction bases unmatched: 15. The DNA for the CDR3 is TGTGCCAGCAGACTCGCGGGCAGGGGGCAAGGACATGAAAAACTGTTTTTT. Translated, it gives CASRLAGRGQGHEKLFF.

The chain has TRBV5-4 and TRBJ2-1; 10 bases match TRBD2. Germline V CDR1 and CDR2: SGHNT, YYREEE (reference sequence). With V trimmed by 1 base and J by 4 bases, 5 bases remained unmatched. The CDR3 length is 16 residues. CDR3: CASSLPSGGKYNEQFF. The CDR3, as DNA: TGTGCCAGCAGCTTGCCTAGCGGGGGTAAATACAATGAGCAGTTCTTC. The whole variable domain, remainder taken from reference TRBV5-4 and TRBJ2-1, is ETGVTQSPTHLIKTRGQQVTLRCSSQSGHNTVSWYQQALGQGPQFIFQYYREEENGRGNFPPRFSGLQFPNYSSELNVNALELDDSALYLCASSLPSGGKYNEQFFGPGTRLTVL.

The V and J genes are TRBV23-1 and TRBJ1-2, with D unresolved. TRBV23-1 counts as an open reading frame of uncertain function. V was clipped by 8 bases and J by 0 bases, with 16 bases between them. The CDR3 covers 15 residues. The CDR3: CASLHSGLANYGYTF. DNA of the CDR3: TGCGCCAGCCTCCATTCAGGTCTTGCTAACTATGGCTACACCTTC.

The rearrangement uses TRBV10-3 and TRBJ2-1; the D gene is possibly TRBD1 (5 bases). Germline CDR1 reads ENHRY; CDR2 reads SYGVKD. The CDR3 loop spans 11 amino acids. V lost 6 bases, J lost 10 bases, and 10 bases lay in between. The CDR3, as DNA: TGTGCCATCAGCCTGGGGCCAGAGCAGTTCTTC. It yields the protein CAISLGPEQFF.